The 24 T cell receptor beta chains reported below all come from one sample, sequenced in a study of T cell repertoires in aging, cancer and after chemotherapy. Rearranged V-D-J TRB sequences were amplified with a mixed TRB-A/B primer pool. TCRdb used MiXCR to reprocess the multiplex PCR reads, holding one entry per CDR3 protein. This table holds roughly 2,600 distinct CDR3 sequences, 52% found once. Peripheral blood genomic DNA, not sorted cells or RNA, was the template. Sequenced sample: blood. The source is a human donor with a blood cancer. The donor label of this sample is uncertain.

The rearrangement links TRBV6-5 to TRBJ2-7; D perhaps matches TRBD1 (7 bases). V lost 1 base to trimming and J lost 5 bases, with 15 bases between them. Germline lookup yields CDR1 MNHEY and CDR2 SVGAGI. This CDR3 has 15 amino acids. CDR3 DNA sequence: TGTGCCAGCAGTTACTTTGGAGGGGGCAAAGACGAGCAGTACTTC. Translated: CASSYFGGGKDEQYF.

This clonotype showed up just a few times. The chain recombines TRBV6-5 with TRBJ2-7, with 9 bases fitting TRBD1. The CDR3 loop spans 15 amino acids. CDR1 is MNHEY and CDR2 is SVGAGI in the germline V gene. With V trimmed by 0 bases and J by 5 bases, 5 bases remained unmatched. CDR3 sequence reads: CASSYSQGALDEQYF. CDR3 DNA: TGTGCCAGCAGTTACTCACAGGGGGCGCTGGACGAGCAGTACTTC.

The chain uses TRBV13 and TRBJ2-3; D might be TRBD1 (6 bases). CDR1 and CDR2 from the germline V gene are PRHDT and FYEKMQ (reference sequence). V lost 4 bases and J lost 6, with 26 bases in between. The CDR3 is made up of 18 amino acids. The CDR3 DNA sequence: TGTGCCAGCAGCTCCAGGACGAAAGGGACAAAGAGGAGGGATACGCAGTATTTT. Residues: CASSSRTKGTKRRDTQYF.

This clonotype is medium-sized. The chain employs TRBV7-9 and TRBJ2-5; TRBD2 matches at 12 bases. This CDR3 has 14 residues. Germline lookup yields CDR1 SEHNR and CDR2 FQNEAQ (reference sequence). V trimming: 5 bases; J trimming: 4 bases; junction bases outside the gene matches: 2. The CDR3: CASSQTSGRETQYF. DNA of the CDR3: TGTGCCAGCAGCCAGACTAGCGGGAGAGAGACCCAGTACTTC.

V usage is TRBV5-6 and J usage is TRBJ1-5, with unresolved D. V dropped 3 bases and J dropped 8 bases, with 18 bases sitting between them. There are 15 residues in the CDR3. Germline-derived CDR1 and CDR2 are SGHDT and YYEEEE. The CDR3, as DNA: TGTGCCAGCAGCTCCCGACTCAGGCGCCTTGAGCCCCAGCATTTT. Translation: CASSSRLRRLEPQHF.

The chain is built from TRBV4-3 and TRBJ1-1, with TRBD1 matching 8 bases. V lost 4 bases to trimming and J lost 4 bases; unmatched junction nucleotides: 11. In germline, CDR1 is LGHNA, CDR2 YSLEER. This CDR3 region has 16 residues. The CDR3 sequence: CASSRYTTGAGTEAFF. In nucleotides, the CDR3 is TGCGCCAGCAGCCGCTATACGACAGGGGCGGGCACTGAAGCTTTCTTT.

V gene TRBV6-2 or TRBV6-3 combines with J gene TRBJ2-2; no clear D gene. This CDR3 has 15 amino acids. CDR1 and CDR2 (germline): MNHEY, SVGEGT. The V end was cut by 8 bases, the J end by 7 bases, with 20 bases between. In nucleotides, the CDR3 is TGTGCCAGCTCACCACGTTTCCAGTGGGTCGGGGAGCTGTTTTTT. It encodes CASSPRFQWVGELFF.

The gene calls are TRBV19 and TRBJ2-1, with TRBD2 identical over 11 bases. Germline V lookup: CDR1 LNHDA, CDR2 SQIVND (reference sequence). Unmatched junction bases numbered 5, after V lost 4 bases and J lost 6 bases. This CDR3 has 15 residues. CDR3 region: CASSKGLAGGNEQFF. CDR3 nucleotides: TGTGCCAGTAGTAAGGGGCTAGCGGGGGGCAATGAGCAGTTCTTC.

For this clonotype: Given a much more abundant clone one base away, this may be a read error. The chain employs TRBV12-3 or TRBV12-4 and TRBJ2-4; no firm D call. CDR3 size: 14 residues. The CDR3: CASSSRHPGDIQHF. The CDR3 DNA follows: TGTGCCAGCAGTTCACGACACCCCGGTGACATTCAGCACTTC.

The chain has TRBV6-5 and TRBJ2-6; D gene unclear. The V gene lost 2 bases and the J gene lost 13 bases, with 18 bases spanning the gap. From germline, CDR1 is MNHEY and CDR2 SVGAGI. The CDR3 loop spans 15 amino acids. DNA for the CDR3: TGTGCCAGCAGTTACCGCCCGGGCACCTATCGAGTCCTGACTTTC. Translation: CASSYRPGTYRVLTF.

This rearrangement joins TRBV29-1 to TRBJ1-4; 8 bases are a match to TRBD1. Germline CDR1 reads SQVTM; CDR2 reads ANQGSEA. V was pared by 0 bases and J by 3 bases, with 12 bases of the junction left unmatched. There are 18 residues in the CDR3. The CDR3 nucleotides read TGCAGCGTTGAAGATCGCCCTGAGACAGGGGAAGCTAATGAAAAACTGTTTTTT. Translating it yields CSVEDRPETGEANEKLFF.

CDR3 nucleotide sequence: TGTGCCACCAGGGGGAGGGGAAATAGCGGGCCTCAAGAGACCCAGTACTTC. It translates to CATRGRGNSGPQETQYF. The chain has TRBV15 and TRBJ2-5; 7 nucleotides agree with TRBD2. The V gene end was trimmed by 6 bases and the J gene end by 2 bases; junction bases not matched to a gene: 15. In germline, CDR1 is LNHNV, CDR2 YYDKDF (reference sequence). This CDR3 has 17 residues.

The CDR3 reads CASSFGGGAVDTQYF. CDR3 DNA: TGTGCCAGCAGCTTCGGCGGGGGGGCAGTAGATACGCAGTATTTT. The V gene is TRBV12-3 or TRBV12-4, the J gene TRBJ2-3, with 9 bases that match TRBD2. V was clipped by 6 bases and J by 5 bases; unmatched bases: 9. The CDR3 is made up of 15 amino acids.

This clonotype appeared once. Sequence at one end of the junction differs from germline and may be a read error. The V gene is TRBV5-5, the J gene TRBJ2-1, with D unclear. The CDR3 contains 11 residues. Germline V CDR1 and CDR2: SGHKS, YYEKEE (reference sequence). The CDR3 DNA follows: TGCGCCAGCAGCTTGGGAAATGAGCAGTTCTTC. Protein sequence: CASSLGNEQFF.

This clonotype is large by share. V is TRBV27 and J is TRBJ2-5; D is unresolved. Germline CDR1 and CDR2: MNHEY and SMNVEV (reference sequence). The length of the CDR3 is 12 residues. The V end lost 5 bases, the J end lost 0 bases, and 4 bases lay between the germline ends. The DNA for the CDR3 is TGTGCCAGCAGTCCCGACCAAGAGACCCAGTACTTC. Protein sequence: CASSPDQETQYF.

Sample share makes this clonotype medium-sized. V is TRBV20-1 and J is TRBJ2-1; 8 positions agree with TRBD1. Trimming took 5 bases from V and 4 from J; bases not matched to a gene: 7. The length of the CDR3 is 14 residues. Germline V gene data show CDR1 as DFQATT and CDR2 as SNEGSKA (reference sequence). In DNA, the CDR3 is TGCAGTGCTGTCCCGGGACAGGAATACAATGAGCAGTTCTTC. This sequence encodes CSAVPGQEYNEQFF.

This clonotype was counted a few times. This rearrangement joins TRBV27 to TRBJ1-2, with unresolved D. V shed 5 bases and J shed 5 bases, with 15 bases lying between them. The V gene's germline CDR1 is MNHEY and CDR2 SMNVEV (reference sequence). The CDR3 extends over 14 amino acids. The CDR3 loop is CASSPVSPVYGYTF. In nucleotides, the CDR3 is TGTGCCAGCAGTCCAGTCAGTCCAGTTTATGGCTACACCTTC.

The chain combines TRBV7-9 with TRBJ2-1; TRBD2 agrees at 11 bases. The length of the CDR3 is 18 residues. Germline CDR1 SEHNR, CDR2 FQNEAQ (reference sequence). The CDR3 DNA reads TGTGTTAGCAGCCCTACGCTAGCGGGAGGCGGATCCTACAATGAGCAGTTCTTC. Its translation is CVSSPTLAGGGSYNEQFF.

By share, this clonotype ranks as medium-sized. The V call is TRBV6-5, the J call TRBJ1-1; 11 bases agree with TRBD1. The CDR3 has 15 amino acids. After removal of 8 bases from V and 4 bases from J, the junction contained 9 bases not matched to a gene. Per the germline V gene, CDR1 is MNHEY and CDR2 is SVGAGI. The CDR3 loop reads CASRTGGNIGTEAFF. In nucleotides, the CDR3 is TGTGCCAGCCGGACAGGGGGCAATATCGGCACTGAAGCTTTCTTT.

CDR3 DNA sequence: TGCAGTGCCCTGACATTGCACGAGCAGTACTTC. As protein: CSALTLHEQYF. The rearrangement joins TRBV20-1 to TRBJ2-7; D not resolved. This CDR3 is 11 amino acids long. From germline, CDR1 is DFQATT and CDR2 SNEGSKA (reference sequence). Deletions cut 6 bases from V and 5 bases from J, with 11 bases between.

The chain has TRBV27 and TRBJ2-1; D is perhaps TRBD1 (5 bases). This CDR3 comprises 15 residues. V was pared by 7 bases and J by 5 bases, with 18 bases between. Germline V gene sequence: CDR1 MNHEY, CDR2 SMNVEV (reference sequence). CDR3 sequence (DNA): TGTGCCAGCACCCCCCAGATAGGGGCCCACAATGAGCAGTTCTTC. This gives the protein CASTPQIGAHNEQFF.

The rearrangement uses TRBV7-9 and TRBJ2-7; tentative D call: TRBD1 (6 bases). CDR1 and CDR2 from the germline V gene are SEHNR and FQNEAQ (reference sequence). V lost 6 bases and J 5 bases, leaving 14 bases between the germline ends. This CDR3 has 13 residues. The CDR3 coding sequence is TGTGCCAGCAGGCACGGACAGTCCCACGAGCAGTACTTC. Its protein product is CASRHGQSHEQYF.

This clonotype was seen only a few times. The chain employs TRBV19 and TRBJ2-2, with D unclear. Germline loops: CDR1 LNHDA, CDR2 SQIVND (reference sequence). There are 11 residues in the CDR3. Trimming stripped 3 bases from V and 8 bases from J, with 4 bases between. DNA of the CDR3: TGTGCCAGTAGTATCTGGGGGGAGCTGTTTTTT. Translated: CASSIWGELFF.

This clonotype showed up just a few times. V is TRBV11-3 and J is TRBJ2-5, with a tentative D call TRBD2 (6 bases). Germline CDR1 is SGHNT and CDR2 is YENEEA. The V end was cut by 0 bases, the J end by 1 base, with 18 bases between. The CDR3 has 18 amino acids. CDR3 sequence reads: CASSLDYISRLGQETQYF. The CDR3 bases are TGTGCCAGCAGCTTAGATTATATCAGTCGACTAGGCCAAGAGACCCAGTACTTC.